This passage covers 27 T cell receptor beta chains from one sample sequenced in a study of blood T cell repertoires in COVID-19. Repertoires were generated with immunoSEQ multiplex PCR, while TCRdb's copy carries only in-frame clones and drops some. The sample lists approximately 200,000 clones; around 90% were seen once. What was sequenced was PBMCs or T cells enriched from blood (not recorded which). The source is a woman aged 30 to 39 who had recovered from COVID-19.

The rearrangement links TRBV7-2 to TRBJ1-5, with a possible D match to TRBD1 (5 bases). V gave up 1 base and J gave up 6 bases, with 10 bases separating them. There are 14 residues in the CDR3. Per the germline V gene, CDR1 is SGHTA and CDR2 is FQGNSA. The chain's CDR3 is CASSLGGDTQPQHF. CDR3 sequence (DNA): TGTGCCAGCAGCTTAGGGGGGGATACTCAGCCCCAGCATTTT.

The J gene is TRBJ1-6, the V gene TRBV30; TRBD1 agrees at 9 bases. The germline V gene has CDR1 GTSNPN and CDR2 SVGIG (reference sequence). This CDR3 comprises 17 residues. With 0 bases clipped from V and 9 bases from J, the junction kept 12 bases outside the gene matches. CDR3 region: CAWSVQLSGTGSSPLHF. The CDR3 bases are TGTGCCTGGAGTGTACAACTCTCCGGGACAGGGAGTTCACCCCTCCACTTT.

The chain is built from TRBV4-3 and TRBJ1-1; D not certain. With 4 bases removed from V and 0 bases from J, the gap between germline ends came to 15 bases. CDR3 length equals 16 residues. Germline V gene sequence: CDR1 LGHNA, CDR2 YSLEER. Here the CDR3 reads CASSRGREGLNTEAFF. The CDR3 DNA is TGCGCCAGCAGCCGAGGGAGGGAGGGCCTGAACACTGAAGCTTTCTTT.

In DNA, the CDR3 is TGTGCCAGCAGCTTAGGGCAGGGGCGGCACGAGCAGTACTTC. Protein: CASSLGQGRHEQYF. This chain connects TRBV7-3 to TRBJ2-7; D possibly corresponds to TRBD1 (6 bases). V was cut by 2 bases and J by 5 bases, with 13 bases left in between. Per germline, CDR1 SGHTA and CDR2 FQGTGA. There are 14 residues in the CDR3.

CDR3: CASTRTGGAAPEQYF. For the CDR3, the DNA is TGTGCCAGCACCCGGACAGGGGGCGCGGCGCCCGAGCAGTACTTC. The J gene is TRBJ2-7, the V gene TRBV3-1 (or the pseudogene TRBV3-2); 11 positions agree with TRBD1. Germline loops: CDR1 LGHDT, CDR2 YNNKEL (reference sequence). The CDR3 has 15 amino acids. V was pared by 7 bases and J by 6 bases, with 11 bases of the junction left unmatched.

The V and J genes are TRBV29-1 and TRBJ2-7; 12 bases map to TRBD2. Trimming took 7 bases from V and 5 from J; bases not matched to a gene: 3. The CDR3 totals 12 residues. Germline V lookup: CDR1 SQVTM, CDR2 ANQGSEA. The DNA of the CDR3 is TGCAGCGCTAGCGGGAGGGCCGACGAGCAGTACTTC. Translated: CSASGRADEQYF.

The chain employs TRBV19 and TRBJ2-7; 7 bases agree with TRBD1. This CDR3 comprises 16 residues. The germline V gene encodes CDR1 LNHDA and CDR2 SQIVND (reference sequence). V shed 4 bases, J shed 1 base, and the junction held 10 bases outside the gene matches. The CDR3 DNA follows: TGTGCCAGTAGTACGCTACATGGGACAGTTTCCTACGAGCAGTACTTC. Translation: CASSTLHGTVSYEQYF.

The CDR3 DNA follows: TGTGCCAGCAGCAGACCGACAGGGGTGAACACTGAAGCTTTCTTT. Translation: CASSRPTGVNTEAFF. V gene TRBV7-9 combines with J gene TRBJ1-1; 8 positions agree with TRBD1. CDR1 and CDR2 from the germline V gene are SEHNR and FQNEAQ (reference sequence). The trim removed 5 bases at V and 0 bases at J, leaving 5 bases unmatched. The CDR3 runs to 15 residues.

This chain joins TRBV6-5 and TRBJ1-4; D is undetermined. This CDR3 spans 14 amino acids. The V end lost 3 bases, the J end lost 8 bases, and 13 bases lay between the germline ends. Germline CDR1 MNHEY, CDR2 SVGAGI. This CDR3 reads CASSYWGSGEKLFF. The CDR3 DNA follows: TGTGCCAGCAGTTATTGGGGTTCGGGGGAAAAACTGTTTTTT.

This clone was picked up one time. The CDR3, as DNA: TGTGCCAGCAGCCCCTTGACTAGCGGGAGCCCCGAGCAGTACTTC. Protein product: CASSPLTSGSPEQYF. The chain recombines TRBV9 with TRBJ2-7; 12 bases align to TRBD2. The V gene end was trimmed by 4 bases and the J gene end by 6 bases; junction bases not matched to a gene: 8. The CDR3 covers 15 residues. Germline V gives CDR1 SGDLS, CDR2 YYNGEE.

The genes are TRBV6-5 and TRBJ2-7; 7 bases are shared with TRBD2. Germline trimming cut 5 bases from V and 3 bases from J; bases unmatched to any gene: 7. Germline lookup yields CDR1 MNHEY and CDR2 SVGAGI. The CDR3 is 14 residues long. Written as DNA, the CDR3 is TGTGCCAGCAGTCGGGGGACGGGGGGCTACGAGCAGTACTTC. Protein: CASSRGTGGYEQYF.

This clone has just one count. The V and J genes are TRBV28 and TRBJ2-7; 10 nucleotides line up with TRBD2. The junction had 10 bases not matched to a gene; V was cut back by 4 bases and J by 1 base. The CDR3 runs to 17 residues. Germline CDR1 is MDHEN and CDR2 is SYDVKM. CDR3 coding DNA: TGTGCCAGCAGTTCCCTTGGACTAGCGGAGAGTTCCTACGAGCAGTACTTC. It yields the protein CASSSLGLAESSYEQYF.

This clone was seen just once. This chain uses TRBV4-2 with TRBJ2-1, with 7 positions matching TRBD1. There are 16 residues in the CDR3. The ends lost 0 bases at V and 10 bases at J; junction bases unmatched: 12. The germline V gene encodes CDR1 LGHNA and CDR2 YNFKEQ. CDR3 amino acids: CASSQEHVGARGEQFF. CDR3 sequence (DNA): TGTGCCAGCAGCCAAGAGCACGTCGGGGCCAGGGGGGAGCAGTTCTTC.

The CDR3 region has the DNA TGTGCCAGCAGCTTACGGGGTGGAGGGGTGAATGAGCAGTTCTTC. Protein product: CASSLRGGGVNEQFF. The rearrangement joins TRBV7-8 to TRBJ2-1, with a weak D call TRBD2 (6 bases). V lost 2 bases and J 7 bases, leaving 15 bases between the germline ends. CDR3 length: 15 amino acids. Germline loops: CDR1 SGHVS, CDR2 FQNEAQ.

V gene TRBV7-2 combines with J gene TRBJ1-2; 8 bases are shared with TRBD1. With V trimmed by 5 bases and J by 7 bases, 12 bases remained unmatched. The CDR3 is 15 residues long. Germline V gene sequence: CDR1 SGHTA, CDR2 FQGNSA. DNA of the CDR3: TGTGCCAGCAGCCCCGGTCCAGGGGGCTTAAGTGGCTACACCTTC. Its translation is CASSPGPGGLSGYTF.

With respect to this clone: This CDR3 fails to terminate in the conserved phenylalanine or tryptophan, so it likely reflects a read error. The DNA is left out, because the CDR3 cannot be placed on it with certainty; the CDR3 is given as TCRdb lists it. The V call is TRBV3-1 (or the pseudogene TRBV3-2), the J call TRBJ1-2; the D call in the table, TRBD1, was not verified against the DNA. The V gene's germline CDR1 is LGHDT and CDR2 YNNKEL (reference sequence). With termini counted, the CDR3 has 13 amino acids. This CDR3 reads CASSPRSGRELHL.

The rearrangement links TRBV27 to TRBJ1-6; D is unclear. CDR3 length: 19 residues. Germline V gene sequence: CDR1 MNHEY, CDR2 SMNVEV (reference sequence). V lost 3 bases and J lost 0, with 18 bases in between. Here the CDR3 reads CASSFDPPGSISYNSPLHF. CDR3 bases: TGTGCCAGCAGTTTCGACCCCCCCGGGAGCATCTCCTATAATTCACCCCTCCACTTT.

The chain is built from TRBV5-6 and TRBJ1-1; D not resolved. V was trimmed by 1 base and J by 1 base, leaving 8 bases between them. The germline V gene encodes CDR1 SGHDT and CDR2 YYEEEE. The CDR3 contains 14 residues. CDR3 loop: CASSLLGPNTEAFF. The CDR3 DNA follows: TGTGCCAGCAGCTTGTTGGGCCCGAACACTGAAGCTTTCTTT.

The genes are TRBV4-1 and TRBJ2-7, with 10 bases matching TRBD1. The CDR3 covers 15 residues. Germline values: CDR1 MGHRA, CDR2 YSYEKL. J was trimmed by 2 bases and V by 6 bases; bases with no gene match: 7. The CDR3 DNA reads as TGCGCCAGCAGTGAGGGACAGGGGCTAACCTACGAGCAGTACTTC. Residues: CASSEGQGLTYEQYF.

A single count supports this clone. The chain is built from TRBV2 and TRBJ1-1; TRBD1 matches at 9 bases. Germline CDR1 SNHLY, CDR2 FYNNEI. This CDR3 has 19 residues. J was trimmed by 3 bases and V by 1 base; bases with no gene match: 15. CDR3 protein: CASSEVLGQGNGVDTEAFF. The CDR3 bases are TGTGCCAGCAGTGAAGTTCTGGGACAGGGAAACGGGGTCGACACTGAAGCTTTCTTT.

In nucleotides, the CDR3 is TGTGCCAGCAGTTTTAGGGGGCGAACTGAAGCTTTCTTT. Residues: CASSFRGRTEAFF. The chain uses TRBV27 and TRBJ1-1; 7 bases are a match to TRBD1. V shed 3 bases and J 5 bases; nucleotides not matched to a gene: 3. This CDR3 has 13 amino acids. Germline-derived CDR1 and CDR2 are MNHEY and SMNVEV (reference sequence).

This clone was seen only once. The chain is built from TRBV5-4 and TRBJ2-4; TRBD1 matches at 8 bases. Germline assignment: CDR1 SGHNT and CDR2 YYREEE (reference sequence). The junction had 4 bases not matched to a gene; V was cut back by 2 bases and J by 6 bases. The CDR3 sequence is 14 residues long. The CDR3 loop is CASSLWTGTNIQYF. DNA for the CDR3: TGTGCCAGCAGCTTATGGACAGGGACAAACATTCAGTACTTC.

This chain links TRBV27 with TRBJ2-1; 7 nucleotides agree with TRBD2. Germline V lookup: CDR1 MNHEY, CDR2 SMNVEV (reference sequence). V lost 5 bases and J lost 7; bases outside the gene matches: 11. This CDR3 region has 15 residues. CDR3 bases: TGTGCCAGCAGTCCCCGGACTAGGGTGGGGAATGAGCAGTTCTTC. It yields the protein CASSPRTRVGNEQFF.

DNA of the CDR3: TGTGCCAGCAGTCTCTGGAGCTCTGGAAACACCATATATTTT. Its translation is CASSLWSSGNTIYF. V usage is TRBV6-5 and J usage is TRBJ1-3; D call uncertain. Germline values: CDR1 MNHEY, CDR2 SVGAGI. V dropped 5 bases and J dropped 0 bases, with 8 bases sitting between them. The CDR3 covers 14 residues.

This sequence joins TRBV27 and TRBJ1-1; unclear D gene. The germline V gene has CDR1 MNHEY and CDR2 SMNVEV (reference sequence). CDR3 size: 13 residues. Trimming took off 0 bases at V and 6 bases at J, with 8 bases between the two ends. CDR3 nucleotide sequence: TGTGCCAGCAGTTTATCCAGTGTCGCTGAAGCTTTCTTT. This encodes CASSLSSVAEAFF.

This clone was seen once. CDR3: CASSPSAGTSSYEQYF. CDR3 coding DNA: TGTGCCAGCAGCCCAAGCGCCGGGACAAGCTCCTACGAGCAGTACTTC. V and J are TRBV7-6 and TRBJ2-7; D is possibly TRBD1 (6 bases). The length of the CDR3 is 16 residues. Germline V gene lookup returns CDR1 SGHVS and CDR2 FNYEAQ. Trimming shortened V by 5 bases and J by 0 bases, and 17 bases separated the two germline ends. The whole variable domain, remainder taken from reference TRBV7-6 and TRBJ2-7, is GAGVSQSPRYKVTKRGQDVALRCDPISGHVSLYWYRQALGQGPEFLTYFNYEAQQDKSGLPNDRFSAERPEGSISTLTIQRTEQRDSAMYRCASSPSAGTSSYEQYFGPGTRLTVT.

The rearrangement joins TRBV18 to TRBJ2-5; perhaps TRBD2 as D (5 bases). Between the trimmed V and J ends, which lost 2 bases and 4 bases, there was a span of 8 bases. This CDR3 contains 13 residues. CDR1 is KGHSH, CDR2 LQKENI, per germline. In DNA, the CDR3 is TGTGCCAGCTCACCAATGGGGAGAGAGACCCAGTACTTC. Its protein is CASSPMGRETQYF.